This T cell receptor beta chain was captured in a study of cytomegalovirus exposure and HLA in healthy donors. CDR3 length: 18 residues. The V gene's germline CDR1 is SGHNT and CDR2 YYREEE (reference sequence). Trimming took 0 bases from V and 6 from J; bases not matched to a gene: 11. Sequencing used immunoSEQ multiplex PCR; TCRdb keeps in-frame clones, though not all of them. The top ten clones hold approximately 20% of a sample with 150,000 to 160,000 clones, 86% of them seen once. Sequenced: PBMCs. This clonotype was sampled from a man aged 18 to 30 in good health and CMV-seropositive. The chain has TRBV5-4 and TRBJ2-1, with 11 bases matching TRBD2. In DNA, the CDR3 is TGTGCCAGCAGCTTGGTAGTACTAGCGGGGGATCATTCCAATGAGCAGTTCTTC. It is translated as CASSLVVLAGDHSNEQFF.